Each of the 22 T cell receptor beta chains below was sequenced from the same sample in a study of tumor-infiltrating lymphocytes in localized non-small cell lung cancer. TCRdb's copy holds only in-frame clones and misses some; the assay was immunoSEQ multiplex PCR. Among around 16,000 clones listed, 75% were seen once. The specimen sequenced was lung tumor tissue. Receptor source: a human donor with non-small cell lung cancer.

This chain uses TRBV27 with TRBJ2-7, with D tentatively TRBD1 or TRBD2 (6 bases each). In germline, CDR1 is MNHEY, CDR2 SMNVEV (reference sequence). CDR3 length: 15 residues. Trimming left V 2 bases short and J 4 bases short, with 15 bases between. The CDR3 DNA is TGTGCCAGCAGTTTAGAATGGGGGGCGACGTACGAGCAGTACTTC. Protein product: CASSLEWGATYEQYF.

The chain employs TRBV2 and TRBJ2-2; weak D call: TRBD1 (6 bases). CDR1 is SNHLY and CDR2 is FYNNEI in the germline V gene. The ends were cut back, 5 bases at V and 11 bases at J, with 15 bases in the middle. CDR3 length: 13 residues. Written as DNA, the CDR3 is TGTGCCAGCAGTACCGGGTTAGGGACAGAGCTGTTTTTT. Its translation is CASSTGLGTELFF.

The chain carries TRBV2 and TRBJ2-7; no clear D gene. V lost 6 bases and J lost 1, with 10 bases in between. Germline V CDR1 and CDR2: SNHLY, FYNNEI. The CDR3 runs 13 residues. CDR3 sequence reads: CASRQVFSYEQYF. CDR3 DNA sequence: TGTGCCAGCAGGCAGGTTTTTTCCTACGAGCAGTACTTC.

The chain uses TRBV2 and TRBJ1-4, with D perhaps matching TRBD1 (5 bases). This CDR3 is 15 amino acids long. V was pared by 6 bases and J by 3 bases, with 14 bases between. Germline V gene data show CDR1 as SNHLY and CDR2 as FYNNEI. This chain's CDR3 is CASSPRQGPNEKLFF. CDR3 coding DNA: TGTGCCAGCAGCCCTAGGCAGGGTCCTAATGAAAAACTGTTTTTT. The variable domain in full, completed from reference TRBV2 and TRBJ1-4, reads EPEVTQTPSHQVTQMGQEVILRCVPISNHLYFYWYRQILGQKVEFLVSFYNNEISEKSEIFDDQFSVERPDGSNFTLKIRSTKLEDSAMYFCASSPRQGPNEKLFFGSGTQLSVL.

The V gene is TRBV11-2, the J gene TRBJ2-1, with no clear D. The germline V gene has CDR1 SGHAT and CDR2 FQNNGV. This CDR3 has 13 residues. Trimming removed 1 base at V and 16 bases at J, with 17 bases between. The CDR3 DNA sequence: TGTGCCAGCAGCTTAGTGGTTACGGGCCTGCGTTTCTTC. Protein: CASSLVVTGLRFF.

By its share, this clone is medium-sized. The rearrangement links TRBV7-2 to TRBJ2-1; TRBD2 is a possible D gene (6 bases). Trimming stripped 3 bases from V and 1 base from J, with 7 bases between. Germline loops: CDR1 SGHTA, CDR2 FQGNSA. CDR3 length: 14 residues. CDR3 loop: CASSLDYSYNEQFF. The CDR3 DNA sequence: TGTGCCAGCAGCTTGGACTATTCCTACAATGAGCAGTTCTTC.

The chain joins TRBV28 to TRBJ2-7; 9 bases line up with TRBD1. The CDR3 has 15 residues. J gave up 1 base and V 6 bases, and 7 bases lay outside the gene matches. Germline CDR1 is MDHEN and CDR2 is SYDVKM. The DNA of the CDR3 is TGTGCCAGCAGCCCCGGGACAGGGTGGTCCTACGAGCAGTACTTC. Its protein product is CASSPGTGWSYEQYF. The full variable domain, in which reference TRBV28 and TRBJ2-7 provide the parts outside the CDR3, is DVKVTQSSRYLVKRTGEKVFLECVQDMDHENMFWYRQDPGLGLRLIYFSYDVKMKEKGDIPEGYSVSREKKERFSLILESASTNQTSMYLCASSPGTGWSYEQYFGPGTRLTVT.

The count of this clone is one. The CDR3: CASSLPPGAVEGELFF. The CDR3 DNA reads TGTGCCAGCAGTCTTCCCCCAGGAGCTGTGGAAGGGGAGCTGTTTTTT. The chain couples TRBV9 to TRBJ2-2; D is ambiguous. This CDR3 spans 16 amino acids. V lost 5 bases and J 8 bases, leaving 22 bases between the germline ends. CDR1 and CDR2 (germline): SGDLS, YYNGEE.

The genes are TRBV28 and TRBJ1-2, with 7 bases fitting TRBD1. Germline loops: CDR1 MDHEN, CDR2 SYDVKM. V was clipped by 5 bases and J by 5 bases; unmatched bases: 8. This CDR3 contains 14 residues. CDR3 region: CASSPRTGFYGYTF. CDR3 nucleotide sequence: TGTGCCAGCAGTCCCCGGACAGGTTTTTATGGCTACACCTTC.

The chain links TRBV6-5 to TRBJ2-1; D not certain. The V gene lost 9 bases and the J gene lost 5 bases, with 8 bases spanning the gap. Germline V gives CDR1 MNHEY, CDR2 SVGAGI. The CDR3 has 11 amino acids. CDR3 DNA sequence: TGTGCCAGTCGCCACCACAATGAGCAGTTCTTC. Translating gives CASRHHNEQFF.

This clone was seen a few times. This chain connects TRBV25-1 to TRBJ1-1, with D unclear. CDR1 is MGHDK, CDR2 SYGVNS, per germline. V was clipped by 6 bases and J by 8 bases, with 19 bases between them. The CDR3 consists of 14 residues. The CDR3 DNA sequence: TGTGCCAGCAGCCCTAGGGTAGCCCAGGCCGAAGCTTTCTTT. It translates to CASSPRVAQAEAFF.

In nucleotides, the CDR3 is TGCGCCAGCAGGGGACTAGCGGGAGAGGGGGATACGCAGTATTTT. Protein sequence: CASRGLAGEGDTQYF. The rearrangement joins TRBV10-2 to TRBJ2-3, with 14 nucleotides matching TRBD2. There are 15 residues in the CDR3. CDR1 is WSHSY, CDR2 SAAADI, per germline. J was trimmed by 6 bases and V by 6 bases; bases with no gene match: 5.

The chain combines TRBV5-6 with TRBJ1-1; possibly TRBD1 for D (6 bases). CDR3 length equals 13 residues. CDR1 is SGHDT and CDR2 is YYEEEE in the germline V gene. Trimming cost V 4 bases and J 0 bases, with 7 bases left between them. The DNA of the CDR3 is TGTGCCAGCAGCGGACAGCTGAACACTGAAGCTTTCTTT. It encodes CASSGQLNTEAFF.

The rearrangement links TRBV10-3 to TRBJ2-3, with 11 bases lining up with TRBD1. Germline loops: CDR1 ENHRY, CDR2 SYGVKD. V lost 4 bases to trimming and J lost 6 bases; unmatched junction nucleotides: 12. This CDR3 region has 17 residues. The CDR3 DNA is TGTGCCATCAGTGGGCGGGGAGGGACAGGGGGGCCTGATACGCAGTATTTT. It translates to CAISGRGGTGGPDTQYF.

V is TRBV30 and J is TRBJ2-7, with TRBD1 identical over 7 bases. The CDR3 totals 11 residues. V dropped 5 bases and J dropped 3; count of bases not matched to a gene: 1. Germline values: CDR1 GTSNPN, CDR2 SVGIG (reference sequence). As DNA, the CDR3 is TGTGCCTGGGGGACAGACTACGAGCAGTACTTC. This encodes CAWGTDYEQYF.

V gene TRBV10-3 combines with J gene TRBJ2-2; D gene unclear. V lost 1 base and J lost 5, with 17 bases in between. The CDR3 runs 17 residues. CDR1 and CDR2 from the germline V gene are ENHRY and SYGVKD. The CDR3 DNA is TGTGCCATCAGTGAGTTTATCTTAGCAGTAGTTACCGGGGAGCTGTTTTTT. Translation: CAISEFILAVVTGELFF.

Here the CDR3 reads CASSLSGSIQETQYF. In DNA form, the CDR3 reads TGTGCCAGCAGTTTATCTGGCAGCATCCAAGAGACCCAGTACTTC. This chain connects TRBV27 to TRBJ2-5; no reliable D call. The CDR3 extends over 15 amino acids. The V gene lost 0 bases and the J gene lost 1 base, with 9 bases spanning the gap. Germline V gene lookup returns CDR1 MNHEY and CDR2 SMNVEV (reference sequence).

The V gene is TRBV5-1, the J gene TRBJ2-2, with D maybe TRBD2 (5 bases). V was trimmed by 7 bases and J by 8 bases, leaving 9 bases between them. The CDR3 loop spans 11 amino acids. Germline CDR1 is SGHRS and CDR2 is YFSETQ. The CDR3 sequence is CASSPGGELFF. In DNA, the CDR3 is TGCGCCAGCTCCCCGGGGGGGGAGCTGTTTTTT.

This chain uses TRBV2 with TRBJ1-3; D uncertain. With 1 base removed from V and 4 bases from J, the gap between germline ends came to 5 bases. The CDR3 is made up of 13 amino acids. The germline V gene has CDR1 SNHLY and CDR2 FYNNEI. The chain's CDR3 is CASSEGAGNTIYF. The CDR3 DNA is TGTGCCAGCAGTGAAGGGGCGGGAAACACCATATATTTT.

CDR3 DNA: TGTGCCAGCTCACCACGCGCCGAGCGGGAAAAACTGTTTTTT. This codes for CASSPRAEREKLFF. V gene TRBV18 combines with J gene TRBJ1-4; D gene uncertain. V gave up 1 base and J gave up 8 bases, with 11 bases separating them. The CDR3 contains 14 residues. Germline CDR1 and CDR2: KGHSH and LQKENI.

DNA for the CDR3: TGTGCCAGCAGCTTGACTAGCGGTGAAGAGACCCAGTACTTC. Its protein product is CASSLTSGEETQYF. This chain uses TRBV5-6 with TRBJ2-5, with 8 bases matching TRBD2. This CDR3 has 14 amino acids. J lost 3 bases, V lost 1 base, and 2 bases had no gene match. The V gene's germline CDR1 is SGHDT and CDR2 YYEEEE. Full variable domain (rest looked up from reference TRBV5-6 and TRBJ2-5): DAGVTQSPTHLIKTRGQQVTLRCSPKSGHDTVSWYQQALGQGPQFIFQYYEEEERQRGNFPDRFSGHQFPNYSSELNVNALLLGDSALYLCASSLTSGEETQYFGPGTRLLVL.

As DNA, the CDR3 is TGTGCCAGCAGCTGGGGGGGAGCGGTGGCGGGCATAACCAAAAACATTCAGTACTTC. This codes for CASSWGGAVAGITKNIQYF. This rearrangement joins TRBV5-8 to TRBJ2-4, with 7 bases identical to TRBD2. J lost 2 bases, V lost 3 bases, and 17 bases had no gene match. The CDR3 is made up of 19 amino acids. Per the germline V gene, CDR1 is SGHTS and CDR2 is YDEGEE.